What follows are 17 T cell receptor beta chains derived from one specimen sequenced in a study of T-cell memory formation after mild COVID-19. MiXCR was run by TCRdb on the 5' RACE reads, yielding one entry per CDR3 protein. This sample yields around 150,000 distinct CDR3 sequences, of which around a tenth are seen a single time; less than 4% belongs to the top ten. The source material was PBMCs or a T cell subset sorted from them (not recorded which). The source is a man in his late teens or twenties who had mild COVID-19 (a few samples of this study predate the infection). Cell type and time point are not known.

This clonotype was seen a handful of times. V gene TRBV10-1 combines with J gene TRBJ1-2; no clear D gene. V dropped 6 bases and J dropped 5 bases, with 13 bases sitting between them. Germline V gene lookup returns CDR1 WNHNN and CDR2 SYGVQD (reference sequence). CDR3 length: 13 residues. The CDR3 bases are TGCGCCAGCAGGGACGTAGGGAAATATGGCTACACCTTC. This sequence encodes CASRDVGKYGYTF.

The genes are TRBV14 and TRBJ1-2; D uncertain. The CDR3 extends over 12 amino acids. Germline lookup yields CDR1 SGHDN and CDR2 FVKESK. Trimming stripped 0 bases from V and 8 bases from J, with 7 bases between. The CDR3 nucleotides are TGTGCCAGCAGCCAAGATTTTGGGGGCTACACCTTC. Translation gives CASSQDFGGYTF.

J is TRBJ2-2 and V is TRBV7-3; 9 nucleotides line up with TRBD2. The V and J ends lost 1 base and 5 bases, in that order; junction bases with no gene match: 5. Germline CDR1 SGHTA, CDR2 FQGTGA. The CDR3 sequence is 16 residues long. CDR3 DNA: TGTGCCAGCAGCTTAAATAGCGGGGGCCGGACCGGGGAGCTGTTTTTT. It is translated as CASSLNSGGRTGELFF.

This clonotype was found many times. The DNA of the CDR3 is TGTGCCAGCAGCTTCAGTACGTTGGATACGCAGTATTTT. Amino acid sequence: CASSFSTLDTQYF. The rearrangement links TRBV7-3 to TRBJ2-3; D not resolved. Germline V gene lookup returns CDR1 SGHTA and CDR2 FQGTGA. V was shortened by 3 bases and J by 6 bases, with 10 bases between the two germline ends. This CDR3 has 13 residues.

The table lists this clonotype with many counts. This chain joins TRBV20-1 and TRBJ1-5, with 8 bases that match TRBD1. Germline V gene sequence: CDR1 DFQATT, CDR2 SNEGSKA (reference sequence). The CDR3 totals 12 residues. The CDR3 nucleotides are TGCAGCGTCGGACAGGGAGATCAGCCCCAGCATTTT. Translated, it gives CSVGQGDQPQHF.

V usage is TRBV6-5 and J usage is TRBJ1-1, with a weak D call TRBD1 (5 bases). Trimming stripped 6 bases from V and 3 bases from J, with 14 bases between. This CDR3 has 14 residues. Per the germline V gene, CDR1 is MNHEY and CDR2 is SVGAGI. DNA of the CDR3: TGTGCCAGCAGCCACCCGTGGGGCGACACTGAAGCTTTCTTT. Amino acid sequence: CASSHPWGDTEAFF.

This clonotype was picked up a small number of times. The gene calls are TRBV20-1 and TRBJ1-4; possible D gene TRBD1, 5 bases. Germline CDR1 is DFQATT and CDR2 is SNEGSKA (reference sequence). With 6 bases removed from V and 6 bases from J, the gap between germline ends came to 17 bases. The CDR3 totals 14 residues. CDR3 protein: CSAVRTGQDEKLFF. The CDR3 DNA is TGCAGTGCCGTTAGGACGGGGCAGGATGAAAAACTGTTTTTT.

This clonotype was picked up a small number of times. The V and J genes are TRBV11-3 and TRBJ2-2; either TRBD1 or TRBD2 may supply D (6 bases each). Per germline, CDR1 SGHNT and CDR2 YENEEA. This CDR3 region has 16 residues. V was shortened by 7 bases and J by 2 bases, with 17 bases between the two germline ends. CDR3 coding DNA: TGTGCCAGCAAGTCCGGGGGCCGACCAAACACCGGGGAGCTGTTTTTT. Its protein is CASKSGGRPNTGELFF.

The rearrangement uses TRBV5-1 and TRBJ2-1, with 11 bases that match TRBD1. The V segment lost 5 bases and the J segment 8 bases; nucleotides outside the gene matches: 3. Germline lookup yields CDR1 SGHRS and CDR2 YFSETQ. CDR3 length: 13 amino acids. Here the CDR3 DNA reads TGCGCCAGCAGTAAGGGACAGGGGGATGAGCAGTTCTTC. Translating it yields CASSKGQGDEQFF.

The CDR3 sequence: CATSRDYQGHDEQFF. The CDR3 nucleotides read TGTGCCACCAGCAGAGATTACCAGGGGCACGATGAGCAGTTCTTC. The V gene is TRBV15, the J gene TRBJ2-1; D perhaps matches TRBD1 (6 bases). V was cut by 0 bases and J by 8 bases, with 14 bases left in between. Germline loops: CDR1 LNHNV, CDR2 YYDKDF (reference sequence). The CDR3 runs 15 residues.

This clonotype was counted at least ten times. The chain is built from TRBV5-5 and TRBJ2-5; 13 bases match TRBD2. Germline V gene sequence: CDR1 SGHKS, CDR2 YYEKEE (reference sequence). The CDR3 has 18 residues. The J segment lost 0 bases and the V segment lost 0 bases, leaving 5 bases of the junction unmatched. The CDR3 sequence: CASSLGLAGGQYQETQYF. For the CDR3, the DNA is TGTGCCAGCAGCTTGGGACTAGCGGGGGGACAGTACCAAGAGACCCAGTACTTC.

This clonotype appeared a few times. V and J are TRBV20-1 and TRBJ2-7; the D gene is possibly TRBD1 (6 bases). The germline CDR1 and CDR2 sequences are DFQATT and SNEGSKA (reference sequence). There are 13 residues in the CDR3. Trimming stripped 3 bases from V and 3 bases from J, with 12 bases between. CDR3: CSASTGQRYEQYV. The CDR3 DNA reads TGCAGTGCTAGTACTGGACAGCGCTACGAGCAGTACGTC.

The chain carries TRBV20-1 and TRBJ2-4, with 10 bases that match TRBD1. Germline V gene lookup returns CDR1 DFQATT and CDR2 SNEGSKA (reference sequence). J was trimmed by 8 bases and V by 5 bases; bases with no gene match: 9. The CDR3 covers 14 residues. Here the CDR3 DNA reads TGCAGTGCTCCTAACCCCGGGACAGGGGACATTCAGTACTTC. Protein: CSAPNPGTGDIQYF.

This chain links TRBV7-4 with TRBJ1-5, with TRBD1 matching 11 bases. The CDR3 runs to 16 residues. The junction had 13 bases not matched to a gene; V was cut back by 5 bases and J by 10 bases. CDR1 SGHVT and CDR2 SQSDAQ come from the germline V gene. CDR3: CASSPEDRGHYGPQHF. The CDR3 DNA reads as TGTGCCAGCAGCCCCGAGGACAGGGGGCACTATGGACCCCAGCATTTT.

The rearrangement joins TRBV5-4 to TRBJ2-1, with 8 bases that match TRBD2. The CDR3 spans 17 residues. The V segment lost 0 bases and the J segment 0 bases; nucleotides outside the gene matches: 5. Per germline, CDR1 SGHNT and CDR2 YYREEE (reference sequence). The CDR3 DNA follows: TGTGCCAGCAGCTTGGCCCTGCGGGGGGCCTCCTACAATGAGCAGTTCTTC. This encodes CASSLALRGASYNEQFF. Full variable domain (remainder filled in from reference TRBV5-4 and TRBJ2-1): ETGVTQSPTHLIKTRGQQVTLRCSSQSGHNTVSWYQQALGQGPQFIFQYYREEENGRGNFPPRFSGLQFPNYSSELNVNALELDDSALYLCASSLALRGASYNEQFFGPGTRLTVL.

This clonotype has a count of ten or more. The rearrangement joins TRBV3-1 to TRBJ2-2; 9 nucleotides align to TRBD2. V was clipped by 7 bases and J by 6 bases; unmatched bases: 9. Germline lookup yields CDR1 LGHDT and CDR2 YNNKEL (reference sequence). This CDR3 contains 15 residues. CDR3 region: CASTPSQRGAGELFF. The CDR3 DNA follows: TGTGCCAGCACCCCAAGCCAGCGGGGGGCCGGGGAGCTGTTTTTT.

This clonotype appeared a few times. V is TRBV7-2 and J is TRBJ2-3; D is unclear. V was trimmed by 6 bases and J by 2 bases, leaving 9 bases between them. From germline, CDR1 is SGHTA and CDR2 FQGNSA. The CDR3 consists of 13 residues. The DNA for the CDR3 is TGTGCCAGCAGGCTTGGTCCCACAGATACGCAGTATTTT. Its protein product is CASRLGPTDTQYF. The full variable domain, its missing parts supplied by reference TRBV7-2 and TRBJ2-3, is GAGVSQSPSNKVTEKGKDVELRCDPISGHTALYWYRQSLGQGLEFLIYFQGNSAPDKSGLPSDRFSAERTGGSVSTLTIQRTQQEDSAVYLCASRLGPTDTQYFGPGTRLTVL.